This T cell receptor (beta chain) emerged from a study of control samples from healthy donors and cancer patients. The V gene lost 0 bases and the J gene lost 4 bases, with 2 bases spanning the gap. This CDR3 has 11 amino acids. Germline V gene data show CDR1 as SGHRS and CDR2 as YFSETQ. TCRdb keeps only in-frame clones here, not all; method: immunoSEQ multiplex PCR. The sample comprises fewer than 200,000 clones, roughly 93% of which are singletons, and roughly 3.9% rests with the top ten. Material for sequencing was blood. The V and J genes are TRBV5-1 and TRBJ2-7; D is unclear. This sequence was found in a woman aged 60 to 75 in good health. DNA of the CDR3: TGCGCCAGCAGCTTGGAGTACGAGCAGTACTTC. Protein: CASSLEYEQYF.